Here is one T cell receptor (beta chain) with its context. At one of its ends the junction is not consistent with the germline gene, which may arise from a read error. This entry belongs to a study of tumor-infiltrating lymphocytes in primary liver carcinoma. Priming with a constant-region primer yielded TCR beta cDNA from roughly 490 ng total RNA. Three nested multiplex PCR rounds of slightly modified ARM-PCR generated TCR beta libraries. The first two PCR rounds used TRBV1-TRBV30 forward primers with a C-beta reverse primer, about 10 cycles each. Using its own MiXCR run on the multiplex PCR reads, TCRdb lists one record per CDR3 protein. Among about 21,000 distinct CDR3 sequences listed, around three quarters were seen once. Bulk tissue was left unsorted, and RNA and DNA were co-extracted from roughly 20-30 mg of it. Patients were chronically HBV-infected and treatment-naive. This CDR3 has 12 amino acids. Germline V gives CDR1 SGHNT, CDR2 YENEEA.

Source material: liver tumor tissue from sampling region 1. The subset denotes: tumor region T1, superior pole. The clonotype was recovered from a man aged 40-50 years with primary liver carcinoma and hepatitis B virus infection. The rearrangement links TRBV11-3 to TRBJ2-1; a weak D match, TRBD1 (6 bases). Here the CDR3 reads CAGSQADSKQFF. In DNA, the CDR3 is TGTGCCGGCAGCCAAGCGGACAGCAAGCAGTTCTTC. Based on the CDR3 plus reference TRBV11-3 and TRBJ2-1, the full variable domain is EAGVVQSPRYKIIEKKQPVAFWCNPISGHNTLYWYLQNLGQGPELLIRYENEEAVDDSQLPKDRFSAERLKGVDSTLKIQPAELGDSAVYLCAGSQADSKQFFGPGTRLTVL.